This TCR beta chain was found in a study of T cell changes during pregnancy in multiple sclerosis. V dropped 0 bases and J dropped 3 bases, with 12 bases sitting between them. The germline V gene has CDR1 MNHEY and CDR2 SMNVEV (reference sequence). This CDR3 contains 16 residues. The table came from immunoSEQ multiplex PCR; TCRdb's copy has only in-frame clones and leaves some out. This table holds 65,000 to 95,000 clones, 90% to 95% found once. This chain links TRBV27 with TRBJ2-1, with D possibly matching TRBD2 (6 bases). This receptor was identified in a female donor in good health, enrolled as a control in a pregnancy study. Source: peripheral blood, taken after pregnancy. The CDR3, as DNA: TGTGCCAGCAGTTTATCCTCGGGGGTCCACTACAATGAGCAGTTCTTC. This translates into CASSLSSGVHYNEQFF.